This record looks at one TCR beta chain sequence and its context. This receptor's antigen is unknown. No base-level quality is on record; no much larger clone is a single base apart. The CDR3 holds 17 amino acids from the cysteine to the phenylalanine. Just the 51-base CDR3 DNA is kept, in frame starting at base 1. CDR1 and CDR2, looked up from the germline V gene, are SGHVS and FNYEAQ. From V the trimming removes 2 bases and from J it removes 7 bases, while the gene matches leave 12 bases of the junction unaccounted for. These data originate in a study of beta chain features in type 1 diabetes (dated by TCRdb to the late 2010s). General notes on the study: Patients and healthy donors did not differ in mean age, gender distribution, total cell number or subset yield. In the study, recently diagnosed type 1 diabetes patients and matched healthy donors were compared on the TCRB repertoires of their sorted circulating CD4+ T cell subsets. Naive and central memory subsets were obtained from all 30 or so donors, but regulatory and stem cell-like memory subsets were isolated from only 8 patients and roughly 8 healthy donors. Across all samples, fewer than 130 million sorted cells were examined, and cell number per subset correlated strongly with RNA yield.

The entire isolated RNA was reverse transcribed using the High Capacity cDNA Reverse Transcription Kit, and thus expressed TCRB transcripts were sequenced. Naive, central memory and regulatory T cell samples underwent deep immunoSEQ sequencing, averaging approximately 3.3 million total reads per sample. Sorted cells were lysed in RLT buffer and RNA was extracted with DNase-treated RNeasy Micro or Mini kits, depending on cell number. Each cell subset was processed on its own to prevent cross-contamination, while patient and healthy donor samples were processed together. TCRB sequences were amplified from cDNA with the immunoSEQ multiplex PCR, producing 87-bp fragments spanning the CDR3 region. The amplicons were sequenced using the Illumina HiSeq platform. Per the source publication's procedure: PCR bias was corrected computationally using synthetic template baselines, and reads within Hamming distance 2 were collapsed, with unmergeable singletons discarded. Reads were aligned to IMGT to assign V, D and J genes, CDR3 length, and insertions or deletions at six rearrangement sites. Clonotype counts were normalized to sorted cell number within each subset before computing true diversity and Gini coefficients with the tcR R package. Repertoire sharing was quantified using the overlap coefficient calculated on TCRB nucleotide sequences. TCRdb stores this immuneACCESS table with in-frame sequences only. Part of the clones is absent; in the studies checked, under half of the shortfall reflects unresolved V genes, and no reason is known for the rest. V and J calls and clone size follow that table, whereas D and trimming were derived from the DNA. This sample has 250,000 or so clones in its table, and 27% of those were observed once. The top ten constitute more than 3% of the sample.

Each donor gave one peripheral blood draw, around 100 mL on average, collected into heparinised tubes. Using a panel that included CD45RO, CCR7, CD25, CD127, CD95 and CD27, naive, central memory, regulatory and stem cell-like memory CD4+ T cells were sorted on a BD FACSAria II. Purity was above 95% for every sorted population. Right away, PBMCs were isolated by Lymphoprep density gradient centrifugation and were stained directly, with no culture step. To minimize batch effects, samples were stained and sorted in pairs, one healthy donor with one patient per experiment. What the research found in general, with its limitations: PCR may preferentially amplify shorter templates, but because patient and control samples were amplified and corrected together, any resulting skew would affect both groups equally. Sequencing cDNA rather than genomic DNA could over-represent highly expressing activated cells, although activation and CD3 levels did not differ between groups. Only small numbers of individuals were included in the HLA sub-analyses, which left unresolved whether HLA type had any influence on TCRB rearrangement. Patients with type 1 diabetes made fewer insertions and deleted more nucleotides at VDJ recombination sites, implying thymic rearrangement abnormalities. Type 1 diabetes patients showed a moderate but significant shortening of TCRB CDR3 length in all four CD4+ subsets. The naive, central memory and regulatory TCRB repertoires appeared to resemble one another more closely among patients than among healthy donors.

The chain is made from TRBV7-6 and TRBJ2-7; 12 bases in the middle match TRBD1. Sequencing was done on a sample of central memory CD4+ T cells from blood. This TCR was sampled from a man aged 25 to 45 in good health. The DNA sequence is given as TGTGCCAGCAGCTTACGAGCCCCGGGACAGGGGGCAGGGGAGCAGTACTTC. Its amino acids are CASSLRAPGQGAGEQYF.